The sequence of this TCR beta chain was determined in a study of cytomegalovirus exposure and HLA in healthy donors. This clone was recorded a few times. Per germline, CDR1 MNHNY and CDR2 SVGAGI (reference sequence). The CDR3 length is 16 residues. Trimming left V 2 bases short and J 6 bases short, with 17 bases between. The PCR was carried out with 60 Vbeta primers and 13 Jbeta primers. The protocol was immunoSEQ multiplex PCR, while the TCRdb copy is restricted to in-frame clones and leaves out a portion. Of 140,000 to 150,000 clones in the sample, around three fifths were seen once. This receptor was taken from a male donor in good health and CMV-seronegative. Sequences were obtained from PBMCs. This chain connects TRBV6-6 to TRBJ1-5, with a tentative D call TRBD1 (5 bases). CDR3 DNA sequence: TGTGCCAGCAGTTACGGGGGGGTCGGGATGAGTCAGCCCCAGCATTTT. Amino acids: CASSYGGVGMSQPQHF.